This is a list of T cell receptor beta chains from one sample in a study of T-cell reconstitution after alpha-beta-depleted transplantation in children. TCRdb passed the PCR reads through MiXCR, listing each CDR3 protein once. The profile covers about 60,000 distinct CDR3 sequences, with around 40% appearing a single time and roughly 98% taken by the ten largest. The sample here was PBMCs, mostly from graft donor cells, taken 360 days after TCRalphabeta/CD19-depleted stem cell transplant. The receptors stem from a male patient under 18 who had a stem cell transplant for acute lymphoblastic leukemia, so the T cells may come from the graft donor. Both conserved end residues are trimmed from each CDR3.

V,J,CDR3
TRBV12-3/TRBV12-4,TRBJ2-3,ASSRTGVTDTQY
TRBV28,TRBJ2-1,ASSGGASGSYEQF
TRBV7-3,TRBJ2-7,ASSPISYEQY
TRBV28,TRBJ2-1,ASSLLTRVNEQF
TRBV12-3/TRBV12-4,TRBJ1-5,ASSLDSSNQPQH
TRBV5-1,TRBJ2-3,ASSLGTNTDTQY
TRBV6-2/TRBV6-3,TRBJ2-7,ASSWGTSGIYEQY
TRBV3-1,TRBJ2-7,ASTPGQGGSYEQY
TRBV28,TRBJ1-1,ASGGPRLGTEAF
TRBV10-2,TRBJ2-3,ASSESGTSRRTDTQY
TRBV5-1,TRBJ2-1,ASSLEAVLLGNEQF
TRBV27,TRBJ1-5,ASSLEGFNQPQH
TRBV19,TRBJ2-3,ASSMGPDTQY
TRBV7-9,TRBJ2-5,ASSLVPAETQY
TRBV19,TRBJ1-5,ASRGGQGTRGQPQH
TRBV3-1,TRBJ1-1,ASSQGLTGTEAF
TRBV29-1,TRBJ2-7,SGRLAGSYEQY
TRBV10-3,TRBJ2-3,AISRETSSTDTQY
TRBV12-3/TRBV12-4,TRBJ1-3,ASSPRRTLYSGNTIY
TRBV7-9,TRBJ1-4,ASSITRGKLF
TRBV29-1,TRBJ2-5,SGPDAGGTQY
TRBV5-5,TRBJ2-3,ASSWWRSGDTQY
TRBV6-1,TRBJ1-5,ASAATDNQPQH
TRBV29-1,TRBJ1-3,SVEPGISEVH
TRBV7-2,TRBJ2-7,ASRGGRAHEQY
TRBV27,TRBJ2-1,ASSLSGAPLYNEQF
TRBV12-3/TRBV12-4,TRBJ2-1,ASSTSGTSNEQF